This record concerns one T cell receptor (beta chain) sequence. Its target antigen remains unknown. No base qualities exist here, and no much larger clone lies one base off it. The entry originates in a study of Ad26.COV2.S vaccination and SARS-CoV-2 variants listed by TCRdb under 2021. For the study in its entirety: Donors in the vaccine arm were drawn from COV1001, a phase I-IIa trial of Ad26.COV2.S in healthy adults that was multicentre, randomized, double-blind and placebo-controlled. Ad26.COV2.S was administered intramuscularly at 5 x 10^10 or 1 x 10^11 viral particles, either as a single shot or as two shots given 56 days apart. The specificity and breadth of SARS-CoV-2-reactive T cell receptors after Ad26.COV2.S vaccination were assessed by TCRbeta repertoire sequencing. The TCR-sequenced set comprised approximately 32 samples: about 19 Ad26.COV2.S vaccine recipients, 5 placebo recipients and 8 SARS-CoV-2 convalescent individuals. Trial participants were randomized into five groups of five: low-dose or high-dose Ad26.COV2.S given once or twice, or placebo on both occasions. Investigators remained blinded to trial group allocation during experiments and outcome assessment. What the work shows at the level of the full study, not this receptor alone: According to the authors, total T cell responses may have been underestimated by the TCR breadth and depth analyses. Vaccine and placebo recipients had similar non-spike TCR breadth, a finding consistent with the vaccine containing only spike. After vaccination, spike-specific CD8+ and CD4+ T cell responses were reported to show substantial breadth. Comparing responses between vaccine doses or regimens was not something the study was powered to do. Spike-specific TCR breadth was higher in Ad26.COV2.S recipients than in placebo recipients (P = 0.0014).

V is cut by 0 bases and J by 0 bases, and the space between the germline ends is 6 bases. Including the terminal cysteine and phenylalanine, the CDR3 comprises 15 residues. The DNA shown is the 45-base CDR3, in frame from base 1. As encoded in the germline V gene (reference sequence), CDR1 is SEHNR while CDR2 is FQNEAQ. The treatment or condition tag for this specimen amounts to: around 19 received Ad26.COV2.S at low or high dose, single or two shots; about 5 received placebo; per-sample allocation not given. Repertoires of vaccine and placebo recipients were sequenced from samples collected on day 63 after the first injection. Between 29 July and 7 August 2020, Cohort 1b enrolled fewer than 30 adults aged 18-55 years at one site in Boston, USA. Ad26.COV2.S was a replication-incompetent adenovirus type 26 vector that expressed a prefusion-stabilized SARS-CoV-2 spike protein derived from the original Wuhan strain.

The immunoSEQ Assay was used to sequence TCRbeta CDR3 regions. After extraction, genomic DNA underwent amplification by bias-controlled multiplex PCR, followed by high-throughput sequencing. Per the source publication's procedure: To quantify the absolute abundance of each unique TCRbeta CDR3 region, sequences were collapsed and filtered. T cell fraction was estimated by normalizing TCRbeta template counts to usable DNA, with usable DNA measured through amplification of reference genes found in all nucleated cells. Repertoire TCRs were annotated as SARS-CoV-2-specific by exact matching of V gene, CDR3 amino acid sequence and J gene to a known reactive TCR set. The reference SARS-CoV-2 TCR set was derived from MIRA and filtered for enrichment in COVID-19-positive ImmuneCODE repertoires, a step that removed public or cross-reactive TCRs. Drawing on the MIRA antigens, annotated TCRs were analysed further at the level of specific ORF or position within ORF. Breadth was defined as annotated unique rearrangements over total unique productive rearrangements; depth was the summed frequency of those rearrangements. Two-sided Wilcoxon rank-sum tests were used to compare TCR breadth between groups. Drawn from immuneACCESS, this table holds only the in-frame rearrangements with V and J called that TCRdb kept. Clones are partly lost; checked studies trace under half to an unresolved V gene and leave the rest unexplained. V and J calls and clone size are copied from that table; D and trimming were computed from the DNA. The sample includes some 460,000 clones, with approximately 90% observed a single time. Jointly, the top ten make up more than 1.5% of the sample.

This sequence was found in a person between 18 and 60 years old who received the Ad26.COV2.S COVID-19 vaccine or a placebo. The sequence is built from TRBV7-9 and TRBJ1-3; the D gene assignment is ambiguous. This material consisted of peripheral blood, taken in a trial of Ad26.COV2.S vaccine versus placebo. DNA sequence: TGTGCCAGCAGCTTAGCCAGCGCCTCTGGAAACACCATATATTTT. Its amino acids are CASSLASASGNTIYF.